This T cell receptor (beta chain) derives from a study of blood T cell repertoires in COVID-19. Study-wide background: T cells, B-cell-depleted T cells, or PBMCs provided the cDNA or gDNA that served as material.

Across 20 to 25 US areas, participants ranged in age from about 18 to 90 years. Recovered status applied to Cohort 3 donors who had two consecutive negative PCRs. It also applied to those with clearance or with symptom resolution. CDR3 length: 16 amino acids. V was shortened by 1 base and J by 5 bases, with 17 bases between the two germline ends. In germline, CDR1 is SEHNR, CDR2 FQNEAQ (reference sequence). The method was immunoSEQ multiplex PCR; TCRdb's version includes in-frame clones alone and lacks a portion of them. The table includes around 450,000 clones, approximately 86% detected once. The specimen was PBMCs or T cells enriched from blood (not recorded which). This clonotype was obtained from a woman aged 18-35 years who had recovered from COVID-19. The rearrangement links TRBV7-9 to TRBJ1-1; TRBD1 is a possible D gene (6 bases). CDR3 residues: CASSLVGAGVGTEAFF. In nucleotides, the CDR3 is TGTGCCAGCAGCTTAGTAGGGGCAGGGGTGGGTACTGAAGCTTTCTTT.